Listed below are T cell receptor beta chains from one sample, sequenced in a study of T cells in Graves' hyperthyroidism and ophthalmopathy. TCRdb itself ran the multiplex PCR reads through MiXCR, one entry per CDR3 protein. The sample comprises fewer than 450,000 distinct CDR3 sequences, approximately 18% of which are singletons, and 35% to 50% rests with the top ten. The sample taken for sequencing was blood. The receptors here all came from a young man with Graves' ophthalmopathy. Both conserved end residues are part of each CDR3. The order of the fields is J gene, D gene, clone size, V gene, CDR3 DNA, CDR3 protein. D genes are given only for firm matches. Size is stated for part of the rows, as once, few or many counts, or as a class when the clone is expanded.

TRBJ1-1	TRBD1	many	TRBV28	TGTGCCAGCAGTGCATGGGACAGGGAGGGGCGTCCTGAAGCTTTCTTT	CASSAWDREGRPEAFF
TRBJ1-4	NA	NA	TRBV27	TGTGCCAGCAGTTTCGCGAATCCTGGGAAACTGTTTTTT	CASSFANPGKLFF
TRBJ2-1	TRBD1	many	TRBV7-3	TGTGCCAGCAGCCTCAACAGGGGGCTAGACAATGAGCAGTTCTTC	CASSLNRGLDNEQFF
TRBJ2-6	NA	few	TRBV2	TGTGCCAGCAGGGGGGATCGATACTCTGGGGCCAACGTCCTGACTTTC	CASRGDRYSGANVLTF
TRBJ2-7	NA	NA	TRBV6-5	TGTGCCAGCAGTTTGTTAGGGATCAACGAGCAGTACTTC	CASSLLGINEQYF
TRBJ1-6	TRBD1	NA	TRBV3-1	TGTGCCAGCAGCCAACGACAGGGGCCCCTCCACTTT	CASSQRQGPLHF
TRBJ2-3	NA	many	TRBV18	TGTGCCAGCTCACCAACGGGGGCTAGCACAGATACGCAGTATTTT	CASSPTGASTDTQYF
TRBJ1-5	TRBD1	many	TRBV7-8	TGTGCCAGCAGCTCTGGACAGGGAATACTGGGGCAGCCCCAGCATTTT	CASSSGQGILGQPQHF
TRBJ1-6	TRBD1	NA	TRBV18	TGTGCCAGCTCACCCGGACAGGGTTCAAATTCACCCCTCCACTTT	CASSPGQGSNSPLHF
TRBJ1-2	TRBD1	NA	TRBV4-1	TGTGCCAGCAGCCACGACTCGGGACAGGGGGGGCCTTATGGCTACACCTTC	CASSHDSGQGGPYGYTF
TRBJ1-1	NA	many	TRBV5-6	TGTGCCAGCAGCCTCGGTACGGTTGGGCGGAACACTGAAGCTTTCTTT	CASSLGTVGRNTEAFF
TRBJ1-2	NA	few	TRBV5-8	TGTGCCAGCAGCTTGTCCCTGACGGAAAAGTATGGCTACACCTTC	CASSLSLTEKYGYTF